The present TCR beta chain was sequenced within a study of T cell clones after liver transplantation. Looking at the study overall: Tolerant meant at least one year fully off immunosuppression without liver enzymes above twice normal.

Germline CDR1 SGHNT, CDR2 YYREEE (reference sequence). The CDR3 totals 15 residues. The trim removed 0 bases at V and 7 bases at J, leaving 6 bases unmatched. Unstimulated PBMCs were sorted into CD3+CD4+ and CD3+CD8+ populations. Libraries were prepared by immunoSEQ multiplex PCR; TCRdb keeps only in-frame clonotypes and omits some of them. The sample yields about 60,000 clones, over 70% seen once. This clone came up many times. The starting material was CD4+ T cells from blood, obtained before liver transplant. V is TRBV5-4 and J is TRBJ2-1; TRBD1 matches at 8 bases. This sequence was found in a human donor who received a liver transplant. CDR3 sequence (DNA): TGTGCCAGCAGCTTGGGACAGGGGTTAGGGAATGAGCAGTTCTTC. Its translation is CASSLGQGLGNEQFF.